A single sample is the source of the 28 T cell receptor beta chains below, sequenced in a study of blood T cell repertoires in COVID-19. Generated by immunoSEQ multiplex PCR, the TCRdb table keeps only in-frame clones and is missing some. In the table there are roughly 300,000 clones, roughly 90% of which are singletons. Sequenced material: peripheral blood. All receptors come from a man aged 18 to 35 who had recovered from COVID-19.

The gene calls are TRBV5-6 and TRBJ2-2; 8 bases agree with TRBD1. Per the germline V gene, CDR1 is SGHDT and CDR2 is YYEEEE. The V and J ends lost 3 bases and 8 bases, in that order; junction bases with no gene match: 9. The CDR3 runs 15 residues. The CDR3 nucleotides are TGTGCCAGCAGCTGGGGGACAGGACCGTTTGGGGAGCTGTTTTTT. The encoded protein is CASSWGTGPFGELFF.

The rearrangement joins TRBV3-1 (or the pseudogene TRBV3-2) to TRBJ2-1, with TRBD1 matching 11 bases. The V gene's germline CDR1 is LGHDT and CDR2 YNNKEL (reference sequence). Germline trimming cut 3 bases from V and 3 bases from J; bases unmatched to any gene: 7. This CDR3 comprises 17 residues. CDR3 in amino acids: CASSQEGQGENYNEQFF. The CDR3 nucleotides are TGTGCCAGCAGCCAGGAGGGACAGGGGGAAAACTACAATGAGCAGTTCTTC.

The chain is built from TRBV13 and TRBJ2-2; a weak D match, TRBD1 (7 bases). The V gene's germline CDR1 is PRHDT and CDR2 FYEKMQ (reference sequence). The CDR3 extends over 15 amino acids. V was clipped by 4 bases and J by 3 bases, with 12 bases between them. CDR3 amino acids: CASSSQGGDTGELFF. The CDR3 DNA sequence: TGTGCCAGCAGCTCGCAGGGGGGAGACACCGGGGAGCTGTTTTTT.

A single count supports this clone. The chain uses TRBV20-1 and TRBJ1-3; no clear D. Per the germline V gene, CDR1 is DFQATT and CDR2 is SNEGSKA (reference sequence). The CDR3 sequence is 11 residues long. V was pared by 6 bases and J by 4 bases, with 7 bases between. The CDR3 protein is CSANSGNTIYF. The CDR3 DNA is TGCAGTGCAAACTCAGGAAACACCATATATTTT.

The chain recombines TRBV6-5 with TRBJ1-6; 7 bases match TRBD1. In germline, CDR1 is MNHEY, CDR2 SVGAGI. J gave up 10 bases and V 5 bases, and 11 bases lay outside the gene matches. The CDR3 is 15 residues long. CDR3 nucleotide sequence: TGTGCCAGCAGTAACCTCGACAGGGATGAGTCACCCCTCCACTTT. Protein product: CASSNLDRDESPLHF.

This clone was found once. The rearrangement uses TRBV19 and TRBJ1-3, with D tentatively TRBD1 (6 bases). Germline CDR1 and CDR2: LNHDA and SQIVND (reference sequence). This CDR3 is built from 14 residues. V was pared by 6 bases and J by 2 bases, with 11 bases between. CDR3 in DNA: TGTGCCAGTAGCGCACAGGGTCCTGGAAACACCATATATTTT. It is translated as CASSAQGPGNTIYF.

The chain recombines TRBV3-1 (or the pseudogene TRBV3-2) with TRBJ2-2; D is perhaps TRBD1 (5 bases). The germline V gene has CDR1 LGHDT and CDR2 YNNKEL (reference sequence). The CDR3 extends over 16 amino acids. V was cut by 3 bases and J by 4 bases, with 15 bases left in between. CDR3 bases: TGTGCCAGCAGCCATTGGCCCCAGGGAAGCACCGGGGAGCTGTTTTTT. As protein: CASSHWPQGSTGELFF.

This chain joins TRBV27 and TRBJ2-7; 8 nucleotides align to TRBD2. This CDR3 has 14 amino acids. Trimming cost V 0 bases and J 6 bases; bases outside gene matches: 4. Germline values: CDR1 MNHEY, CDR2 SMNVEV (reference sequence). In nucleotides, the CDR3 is TGTGCCAGCAGTTTATCGGGACTAGTCGGCGAGCAGTACTTC. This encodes CASSLSGLVGEQYF.

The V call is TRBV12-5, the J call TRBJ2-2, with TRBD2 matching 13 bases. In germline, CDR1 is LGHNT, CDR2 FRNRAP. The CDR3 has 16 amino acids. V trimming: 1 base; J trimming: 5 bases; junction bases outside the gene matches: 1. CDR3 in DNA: TGTGCTAGTGGTTTGGGACTAGCGGGAGGTACCGGGGAGCTGTTTTTT. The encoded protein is CASGLGLAGGTGELFF.

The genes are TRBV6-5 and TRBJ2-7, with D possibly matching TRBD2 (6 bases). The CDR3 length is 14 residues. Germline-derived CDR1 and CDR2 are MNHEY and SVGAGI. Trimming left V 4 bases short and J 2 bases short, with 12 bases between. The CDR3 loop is CASSSRAGAYEQYF. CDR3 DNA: TGTGCCAGCAGTTCGCGAGCGGGCGCCTACGAGCAGTACTTC.

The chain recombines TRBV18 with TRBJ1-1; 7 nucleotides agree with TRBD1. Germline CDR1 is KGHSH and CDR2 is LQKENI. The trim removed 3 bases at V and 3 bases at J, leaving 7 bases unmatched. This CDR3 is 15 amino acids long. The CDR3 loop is CASSPPTGVDTEAFF. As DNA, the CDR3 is TGTGCCAGCTCACCCCCCACAGGGGTGGACACTGAAGCTTTCTTT.

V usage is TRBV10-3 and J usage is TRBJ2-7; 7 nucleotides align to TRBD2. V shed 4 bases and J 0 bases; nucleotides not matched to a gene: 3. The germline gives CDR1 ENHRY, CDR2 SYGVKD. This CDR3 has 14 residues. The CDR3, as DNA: TGTGCCATCAGTGTGGAGCGGGACTCCTACGAGCAGTACTTC. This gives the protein CAISVERDSYEQYF.

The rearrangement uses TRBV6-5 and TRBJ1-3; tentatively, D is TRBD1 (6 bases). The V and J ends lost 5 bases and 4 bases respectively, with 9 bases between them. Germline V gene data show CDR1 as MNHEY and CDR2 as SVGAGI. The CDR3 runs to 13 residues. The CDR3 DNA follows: TGTGCCAGCAGTACAGGGTTCGGAAACACCATATATTTT. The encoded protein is CASSTGFGNTIYF.

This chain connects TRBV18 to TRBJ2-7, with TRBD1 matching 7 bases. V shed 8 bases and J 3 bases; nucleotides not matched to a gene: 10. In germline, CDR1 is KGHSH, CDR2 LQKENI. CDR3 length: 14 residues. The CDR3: CASRPGQENYEQYF. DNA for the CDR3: TGTGCCAGCCGGCCTGGACAGGAAAACTACGAGCAGTACTTC. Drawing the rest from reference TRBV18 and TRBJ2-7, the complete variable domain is NAGVMQNPRHLVRRRGQEARLRCSPMKGHSHVYWYRQLPEEGLKFMVYLQKENIIDESGMPKERFSAEFPKEGPSILRIQQVVRGDSAAYFCASRPGQENYEQYFGPGTRLTVT.

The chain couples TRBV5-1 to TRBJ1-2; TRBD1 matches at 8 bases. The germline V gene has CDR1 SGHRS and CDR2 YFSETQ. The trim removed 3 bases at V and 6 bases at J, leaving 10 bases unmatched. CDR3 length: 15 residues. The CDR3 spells CASSSSPGQEHGYTF. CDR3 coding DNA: TGCGCCAGCAGCTCTTCCCCGGGACAGGAGCATGGCTACACCTTC.

CDR3: CASSQGQGLNTEAFF. CDR3 bases: TGTGCCAGCAGCCAAGGACAGGGATTGAACACTGAAGCTTTCTTT. This chain joins TRBV4-2 and TRBJ1-1; 7 bases fit TRBD1. The CDR3 loop spans 15 amino acids. Germline values: CDR1 LGHNA, CDR2 YNFKEQ. V dropped 1 base and J dropped 0; count of bases not matched to a gene: 2.

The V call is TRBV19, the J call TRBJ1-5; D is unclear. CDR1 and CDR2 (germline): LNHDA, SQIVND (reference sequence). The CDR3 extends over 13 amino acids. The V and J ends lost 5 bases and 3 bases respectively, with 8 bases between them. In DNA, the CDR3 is TGTGCCAGTAGTGCCAGATTCAATCAGCCCCAGCATTTT. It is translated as CASSARFNQPQHF.

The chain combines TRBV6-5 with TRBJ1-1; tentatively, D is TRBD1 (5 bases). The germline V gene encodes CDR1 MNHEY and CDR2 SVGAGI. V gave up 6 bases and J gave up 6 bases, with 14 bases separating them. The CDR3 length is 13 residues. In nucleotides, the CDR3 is TGTGCCAGCAGCGGCGGGCCGGGGGCTGAAGCTTTCTTT. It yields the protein CASSGGPGAEAFF.

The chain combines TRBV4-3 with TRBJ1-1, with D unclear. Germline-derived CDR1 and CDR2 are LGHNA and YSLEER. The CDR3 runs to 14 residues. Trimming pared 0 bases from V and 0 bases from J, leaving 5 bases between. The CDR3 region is CASSQDPVNTEAFF. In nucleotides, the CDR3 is TGCGCCAGCAGCCAAGATCCGGTGAACACTGAAGCTTTCTTT.

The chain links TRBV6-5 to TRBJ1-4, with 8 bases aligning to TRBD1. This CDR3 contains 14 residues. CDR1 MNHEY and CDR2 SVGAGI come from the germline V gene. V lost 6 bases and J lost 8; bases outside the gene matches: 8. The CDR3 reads CASSPGQGREKLFF. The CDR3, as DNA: TGTGCCAGCAGCCCAGGACAGGGCAGAGAAAAACTGTTTTTT.

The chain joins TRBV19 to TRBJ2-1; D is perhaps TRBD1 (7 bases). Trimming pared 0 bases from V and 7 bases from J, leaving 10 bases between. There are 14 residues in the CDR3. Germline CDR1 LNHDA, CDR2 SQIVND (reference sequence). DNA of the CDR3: TGTGCCAGTAGTATAGACGCAGGGGGGAATGAGCAGTTCTTC. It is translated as CASSIDAGGNEQFF.

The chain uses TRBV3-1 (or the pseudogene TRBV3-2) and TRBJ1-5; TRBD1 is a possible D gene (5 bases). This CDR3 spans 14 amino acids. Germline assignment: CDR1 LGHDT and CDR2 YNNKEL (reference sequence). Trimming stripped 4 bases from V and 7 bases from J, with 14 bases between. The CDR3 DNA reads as TGTGCCAGCAGCCCCGGACATTTAACACAGCCCCAGCATTTT. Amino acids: CASSPGHLTQPQHF.

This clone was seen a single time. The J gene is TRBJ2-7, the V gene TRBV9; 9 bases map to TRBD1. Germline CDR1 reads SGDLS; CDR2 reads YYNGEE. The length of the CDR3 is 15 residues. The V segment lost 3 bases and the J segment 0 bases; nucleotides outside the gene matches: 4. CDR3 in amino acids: CASSGGQGSSYEQYF. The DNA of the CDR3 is TGTGCCAGCAGCGGTGGACAGGGGAGCTCCTACGAGCAGTACTTC. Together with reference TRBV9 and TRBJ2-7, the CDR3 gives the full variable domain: DSGVTQTPKHLITATGQRVTLRCSPRSGDLSVYWYQQSLDQGLQFLIQYYNGEERAKGNILERFSAQQFPDLHSELNLSSLELGDSALYFCASSGGQGSSYEQYFGPGTRLTVT.

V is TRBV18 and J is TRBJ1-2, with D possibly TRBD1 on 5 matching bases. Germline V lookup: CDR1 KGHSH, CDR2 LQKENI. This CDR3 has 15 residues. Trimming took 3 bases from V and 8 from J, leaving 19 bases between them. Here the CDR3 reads CASSPFGGPMEGYTF. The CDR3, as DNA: TGTGCCAGCTCACCGTTCGGGGGTCCCATGGAGGGCTACACCTTC.

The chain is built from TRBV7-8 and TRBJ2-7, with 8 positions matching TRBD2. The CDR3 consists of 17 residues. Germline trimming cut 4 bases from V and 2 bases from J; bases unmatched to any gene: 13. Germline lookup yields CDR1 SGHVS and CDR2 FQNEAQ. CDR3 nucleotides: TGTGCCAGCAGCTCCGGGGGGGGTGGGCCAACCCCCTACGAGCAGTACTTC. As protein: CASSSGGGGPTPYEQYF. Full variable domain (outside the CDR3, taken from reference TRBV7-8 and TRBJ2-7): GAGVSQSPRYKVAKRGQDVALRCDPISGHVSLFWYQQALGQGPEFLTYFQNEAQLDKSGLPSDRFFAERPEGSVSTLKIQRTQQEDSAVYLCASSSGGGGPTPYEQYFGPGTRLTVT.

The CDR3 sequence: CAWSHGRAREPQHF. For the CDR3, the DNA is TGTGCCTGGAGTCACGGGAGGGCCCGGGAGCCCCAGCATTTT. V is TRBV30 and J is TRBJ1-5; D not certain. Germline V lookup: CDR1 GTSNPN, CDR2 SVGIG (reference sequence). V shed 2 bases and J shed 8 bases, with 16 bases lying between them. The CDR3 runs to 14 residues.

This CDR3 is CASSQISRGLSFGNTIYF. The DNA of the CDR3 is TGCGCCAGCAGCCAAATAAGCCGGGGACTAAGCTTTGGAAACACCATATATTTT. The gene calls are TRBV4-1 and TRBJ1-3, with D possibly matching TRBD1 (5 bases). Trimming pared 2 bases from V and 3 bases from J, leaving 20 bases between. CDR1 is MGHRA, CDR2 YSYEKL, per germline. CDR3 length: 18 amino acids.

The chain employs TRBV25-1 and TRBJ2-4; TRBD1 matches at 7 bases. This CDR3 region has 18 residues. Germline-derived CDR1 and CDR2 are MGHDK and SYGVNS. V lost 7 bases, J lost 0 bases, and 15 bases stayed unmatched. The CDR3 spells CASTTTRGRLLAKNIQYF. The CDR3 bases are TGTGCCAGCACTACCACGAGGGGGCGACTACTAGCCAAAAACATTCAGTACTTC.